These 14 T cell receptor beta chains were all obtained from the same sample, sequenced in a study of CD8+CD57+ T cells in acquired aplastic anemia (dated by TCRdb to between 2017 and 2018). Sequencing was performed on an Illumina HiSeq 2000. TCR beta VDJ combination and CDR3 sequence profiling used genomic DNA as the template. TCRdb handled the public reads itself, with Q25 trimming in fastp and clone calling in MiXCR, and kept productive beta chains. Rows merge per CDR3 protein into single entries with the most common DNA and genes. For this sample the table gives roughly 150,000 distinct CDR3 sequences, of which around 47% were detected only once. The ten top clones hold 3% to 4% of the sample. Patients chosen for sequencing had shown expansion of CD8+CD57+ cells by flow cytometry. Sequencing was done on a sample of sorted CD4+, CD8+, or CD8+CD57+ T cells (not recorded which) from PBMCs. These receptors were obtained from a human donor with aplastic anemia.

The gene calls are TRBV15 and TRBJ2-5, with 10 bases aligning to TRBD2. The V and J ends lost 3 bases and 2 bases, in that order; junction bases with no gene match: 9. Germline V lookup: CDR1 LNHNV, CDR2 YYDKDF (reference sequence). This CDR3 contains 17 residues. CDR3: CATSRPSGGGLQETQYF. DNA of the CDR3: TGTGCCACCAGCAGGCCAAGCGGGGGGGGCTTACAAGAGACCCAGTACTTC.

This clonotype was picked up one time. It may be a read error: a sequence one base away is much more abundant. The chain employs TRBV6-1 and TRBJ2-3, with a tentative D call TRBD1 (5 bases). The CDR3 is 13 residues long. Germline-derived CDR1 and CDR2 are MNHNS and SASEGT. DNA of the CDR3: TGTGCCAGCAGTGAACGGTACACAGGTACGCAGTATTTT. Its translation is CASSERYTGTQYF.

In its sample, this clonotype was seen many times. The chain has TRBV9 and TRBJ2-2; 10 bases match TRBD2. CDR1 and CDR2 (germline): SGDLS, YYNGEE. CDR3 length: 18 residues. V was clipped by 0 bases and J by 3 bases; unmatched bases: 8. The CDR3 nucleotides read TGTGCCAGCAGCGTAGTAAAAGCGGGGGGGTCGGACACCGGGGAGCTGTTTTTT. It encodes CASSVVKAGGSDTGELFF.

This clonotype was found a few times. Since a much larger clone is just one base distant, this may be a read error. The chain employs TRBV4-3 and TRBJ2-7; D perhaps matches TRBD1 (5 bases). The CDR3 runs 14 residues. Germline V lookup: CDR1 LGHNA, CDR2 YSLEER. Trimming stripped 8 bases from V and 0 bases from J, with 14 bases between. The CDR3 is CASAPTVSSYEQYV. The CDR3 coding sequence is TGCGCCAGCGCGCCGACAGTTAGCTCCTACGAGCAGTACGTC.

Regarding this clonotype: This sequence may be a read error, since a much larger clone differs from it by one base. The V gene is TRBV6-1, the J gene TRBJ1-1; D gene uncertain. CDR3 length: 15 residues. The V gene's germline CDR1 is MNHNS and CDR2 SASEGT. Here the CDR3 reads CARSFFESMNTEAFF. CDR3 in DNA: TGTGCCCGCAGCTTCTTCGAGAGCATGAACACTGAAGCTTTCTTT.

This clonotype was counted many times. The chain joins TRBV11-1 to TRBJ2-5; D not certain. The CDR3 is 14 amino acids. With 0 bases removed from V and 1 base from J, the gap between germline ends came to 6 bases. Germline V CDR1 and CDR2: SGHAT, FQDESV (reference sequence). The CDR3, as DNA: TGTGCCAGCAGCTTAGCGGCAAGCCAAGAGACCCAGTACTTC. It translates to CASSLAASQETQYF.

This clonotype was counted at least ten times. This chain joins TRBV6-6 and TRBJ2-3, with D possibly being TRBD1 (7 bases). V was shortened by 8 bases and J by 2 bases, with 17 bases between the two germline ends. Germline CDR1 and CDR2: MNHNY and SVGAGI (reference sequence). The CDR3 covers 15 residues. The CDR3 loop reads CASRGGGQPTDTQYF. CDR3 nucleotides: TGTGCCAGCCGAGGAGGGGGCCAACCCACAGATACGCAGTATTTT.

The chain is built from TRBV5-4 and TRBJ1-6; 8 bases fit TRBD1. The CDR3 loop spans 12 amino acids. With V trimmed by 4 bases and J by 13 bases, 4 bases remained unmatched. Germline values: CDR1 SGHNT, CDR2 YYREEE (reference sequence). CDR3: CASSARGQPLHF. The CDR3 region has the DNA TGTGCCAGCAGCGCCAGGGGGCAGCCCCTCCACTTT.

The CDR3 is CASSPGLAVIYEQYF. The CDR3 DNA is TGTGCCAGTAGCCCCGGACTAGCGGTAATCTACGAGCAGTACTTC. The gene calls are TRBV19 and TRBJ2-7; 10 nucleotides line up with TRBD2. Germline assignment: CDR1 LNHDA and CDR2 SQIVND (reference sequence). J was trimmed by 3 bases and V by 6 bases; bases with no gene match: 8. The CDR3 has 15 amino acids.

On this clonotype: This clone may be a read error of a much larger clone one base away. The chain employs TRBV3-1 and TRBJ2-3; D remains ambiguous. Germline V gene sequence: CDR1 LGHDT, CDR2 YNNKEL (reference sequence). The CDR3 is 12 amino acids. CDR3 amino acids: CASSQLTDAQYF. Written as DNA, the CDR3 is TGTGCCAGCAGCCAGCTCACAGATGCGCAGTATTTT.

This clonotype was seen ten or more times. The chain is built from TRBV11-3 and TRBJ2-1, with D uncertain. The germline gives CDR1 SGHNT, CDR2 YENEEA. The V gene lost 0 bases and the J gene lost 8 bases, with 5 bases spanning the gap. The CDR3 is 12 amino acids. In DNA, the CDR3 is TGTGCCAGCAGCTTAGACCGCGATGAGCAGTTCTTC. Encoded protein: CASSLDRDEQFF.

The chain couples TRBV25-1 to TRBJ1-1; 8 bases agree with TRBD1. V shed 3 bases, J shed 3 bases, and the junction held 15 bases outside the gene matches. Looked up from germline, CDR1 is MGHDK and CDR2 is SYGVNS. The CDR3 consists of 18 residues. This CDR3 reads CASSDQTGVLVGDTEAFF. In DNA, the CDR3 is TGTGCCAGCAGTGACCAGACAGGGGTTTTGGTAGGGGACACTGAAGCTTTCTTT.

The table lists this clonotype with many counts. The genes are TRBV6-2 or TRBV6-3 and TRBJ1-2; TRBD1 aligns across 7 bases. Unmatched junction bases numbered 1, after V lost 4 bases and J lost 2 bases. The germline V gene encodes CDR1 MNHEY and CDR2 SVGEGT. CDR3 length: 13 residues. CDR3 DNA: TGTGCCAGCAGTTCGACAGGGAACTATGGCTACACCTTC. Translated, it gives CASSSTGNYGYTF.

This clonotype appeared a few times. This sequence joins TRBV25-1 and TRBJ2-7; D is possibly TRBD2 (5 bases). This CDR3 spans 15 amino acids. Looked up from germline, CDR1 is MGHDK and CDR2 is SYGVNS. V dropped 3 bases and J dropped 2 bases, with 14 bases sitting between them. The CDR3: CASSERLGVTYEQYF. CDR3 nucleotides: TGTGCCAGCAGTGAGCGTCTGGGAGTCACCTACGAGCAGTACTTC.